This TCR beta chain was captured by sequencing in a study of shared clonotypes between healthy human individuals. Germline CDR1 reads SGHVS; CDR2 reads FNYEAQ. V was clipped by 0 bases and J by 0 bases; unmatched bases: 10. CDR3 length: 19 amino acids. Comment on this clone: Its antigen is not identified.

The study, taken as a whole, reports: Compared with clonotypes that all four donors shared, non-shared clonotypes had lower generation probabilities.

Naivety among CD8 cells was defined by CD45RO negativity and positive CCR7 selection, thereby excluding terminally differentiated effector memory CD45RA+ cells. All donors were healthy HIV-negative adults lacking recent acute infections or vaccinations. Assay: immunoSEQ multiplex PCR; the TCRdb copy retains only in-frame clones and omits some. The repertoire includes about 750,000 clones, 80% to 95% of them detected once, and about 24% sits in the top ten. The genes are TRBV7-6 and TRBJ2-3, with TRBD1 matching 9 bases. This sequence originates from a man between 25 and 39 years old in good health. Sequenced sample: naive CD8+ T cells sorted from blood. CDR3 amino acids: CASSLAPGTGRISTDTQYF. The CDR3 nucleotides are TGTGCCAGCAGCTTAGCGCCCGGGACAGGGAGGATAAGCACAGATACGCAGTATTTT. Full variable domain (missing parts from reference TRBV7-6 and TRBJ2-3): GAGVSQSPRYKVTKRGQDVALRCDPISGHVSLYWYRQALGQGPEFLTYFNYEAQQDKSGLPNDRFSAERPEGSISTLTIQRTEQRDSAMYRCASSLAPGTGRISTDTQYFGPGTRLTVL.